Each of the 32 T cell receptor beta chains below was sequenced from the same sample in a study of T cells in Graves' hyperthyroidism and ophthalmopathy. The investigators amplified TCR beta CDR3 regions from RNA transcripts. The primer set for the first-round RT-PCR of the TCR CDR3 was HTBI. A single record per CDR3 protein comes from TCRdb applying MiXCR to the multiplex PCR reads. The data contain hundreds of thousands of distinct CDR3 sequences, around 15% of them singletons. The specimen sequenced was blood. These receptors were obtained from a woman aged 18-29 years with Graves' hyperthyroidism.

There are many counts of this clonotype. The chain employs TRBV6-1 and TRBJ1-5, with 7 bases identical to TRBD1. CDR1 is MNHNS, CDR2 SASEGT, per germline. Trimming cost V 6 bases and J 5 bases; bases outside gene matches: 13. This CDR3 contains 16 residues. The CDR3 coding sequence is TGTGCCAGCAGCCAACAGGGGATCGGGACTTATCAGCCCCAGCATTTT. Translating gives CASSQQGIGTYQPQHF.

The V call is TRBV7-9, the J call TRBJ1-2; D possibly corresponds to TRBD1 (5 bases). CDR1 is SEHNR, CDR2 FQNEAQ, per germline (reference sequence). The CDR3 covers 14 residues. V was trimmed by 1 base and J by 3 bases, leaving 9 bases between them. The CDR3 here is CASSLVGRDYGYTF. The DNA for the CDR3 is TGTGCCAGCAGCTTAGTGGGACGGGACTATGGCTACACCTTC.

This clonotype was detected many times. The chain uses TRBV2 and TRBJ1-1, with D unclear. The CDR3 runs to 14 residues. V was clipped by 5 bases and J by 5 bases, with 15 bases between them. CDR1 SNHLY and CDR2 FYNNEI come from the germline V gene. In nucleotides, the CDR3 is TGTGCCAGCAGTTTGTCGGGCGTTGCGACTGAAGCTTTCTTT. This translates into CASSLSGVATEAFF.

This clonotype was seen a few times. This chain links TRBV20-1 with TRBJ1-1; D is possibly TRBD1 (5 bases). Germline lookup yields CDR1 DFQATT and CDR2 SNEGSKA (reference sequence). The CDR3 loop spans 13 amino acids. Trimming took 8 bases from V and 9 from J, leaving 22 bases between them. The CDR3 loop is CSPAEGTGSQAFF. CDR3 sequence (DNA): TGCAGTCCCGCAGAGGGTACAGGCTCTCAAGCTTTCTTT.

This clonotype was detected many times. This rearrangement joins TRBV6-5 to TRBJ1-1, with a possible D match to TRBD1 (6 bases). Trimming pared 2 bases from V and 7 bases from J, leaving 17 bases between. The V gene's germline CDR1 is MNHEY and CDR2 SVGAGI. CDR3 length equals 15 residues. In nucleotides, the CDR3 is TGTGCCAGCAGTTACCCGGGAAGGGGGGCGGATGAAGCTTTCTTT. It yields the protein CASSYPGRGADEAFF.

Ten or more counts support this clonotype. This sequence joins TRBV14 and TRBJ1-1; D is ambiguous. V was shortened by 4 bases and J by 4 bases, with 10 bases between the two germline ends. This CDR3 region has 13 residues. Germline V gives CDR1 SGHDN, CDR2 FVKESK. CDR3 residues: CASSRHHGTEAFF. CDR3 nucleotides: TGTGCCAGCAGCCGACACCATGGCACTGAAGCTTTCTTT.

The chain links TRBV30 to TRBJ2-7; D is ambiguous. The CDR3 extends over 13 amino acids. Trimming stripped 3 bases from V and 2 bases from J, with 11 bases between. Germline CDR1 is GTSNPN and CDR2 is SVGIG (reference sequence). The CDR3: CAWRARSAYEQYF. In DNA, the CDR3 is TGTGCCTGGAGGGCCAGAAGCGCCTACGAGCAGTACTTC.

In its sample, this clonotype was seen once. The rearrangement links TRBV6-5 to TRBJ1-2; 7 nucleotides line up with TRBD1. CDR3 length equals 16 residues. V lost 0 bases to trimming and J lost 4 bases; unmatched junction nucleotides: 8. The germline V gene encodes CDR1 MNHEY and CDR2 SVGAGI. The CDR3 coding sequence is TGTGCCAGCAGTTACTCGACAAATTGGGACAGCTATGGCTACACCTTC. This codes for CASSYSTNWDSYGYTF.

The chain links TRBV3-1 to TRBJ1-4; D is possibly TRBD1 (6 bases). The CDR3 extends over 16 amino acids. Germline CDR1 LGHDT, CDR2 YNNKEL (reference sequence). Trimming removed 4 bases at V and 7 bases at J, with 19 bases between. The DNA of the CDR3 is TGTGCCAGCAGCCCCAGACAGGCCCAAGGGTTTGAAAAACTGTTTTTT. This translates into CASSPRQAQGFEKLFF.

This sequence joins TRBV19 and TRBJ1-1; possible D gene TRBD1, 5 bases. V lost 9 bases, J lost 1 base, and 18 bases lay in between. In germline, CDR1 is LNHDA, CDR2 SQIVND (reference sequence). The CDR3 sequence is 15 residues long. CDR3 coding DNA: TGTGCCAGCAAAGACGGGTACGGGGGGAACACTGAAGCTTTCTTT. This gives the protein CASKDGYGGNTEAFF.

This chain joins TRBV20-1 and TRBJ2-7; a weak D match, TRBD1 (5 bases). CDR3 size: 19 residues. Trimming removed 1 base at V and 0 bases at J, with 25 bases between. Looked up from germline, CDR1 is DFQATT and CDR2 is SNEGSKA (reference sequence). The CDR3 nucleotides read TGCAGTGCTAGAGCGTTCCGGCAGGGAAGTAGGATAAGCTCCTACGAGCAGTACTTC. It is translated as CSARAFRQGSRISSYEQYF.

This clonotype was found many times. This sequence joins TRBV7-2 and TRBJ2-1; D gene uncertain. V lost 5 bases and J 9 bases, leaving 20 bases between the germline ends. The germline gives CDR1 SGHTA, CDR2 FQGNSA. The CDR3 is 15 residues long. The CDR3 loop reads CASSPSRTFPREQFF. The CDR3 DNA sequence: TGTGCCAGCAGCCCGTCTCGGACCTTCCCCCGTGAGCAGTTCTTC. The whole variable domain, filled in from reference TRBV7-2 and TRBJ2-1, reads GAGVSQSPSNKVTEKGKDVELRCDPISGHTALYWYRQSLGQGLEFLIYFQGNSAPDKSGLPSDRFSAERTGGSVSTLTIQRTQQEDSAVYLCASSPSRTFPREQFFGPGTRLTVL.

The V gene is TRBV5-1, the J gene TRBJ2-7; TRBD1 agrees at 8 bases. V lost 3 bases and J lost 6; bases outside the gene matches: 8. Germline assignment: CDR1 SGHRS and CDR2 YFSETQ. The CDR3 is 14 amino acids. DNA of the CDR3: TGCGCCAGCAGCTCTGGGACAGGCCCCAGCGAGCAGTACTTC. Residues: CASSSGTGPSEQYF.

This chain connects TRBV5-4 to TRBJ2-3; maybe TRBD2 (6 bases). V gave up 3 bases and J gave up 4 bases, with 18 bases separating them. CDR1 SGHNT and CDR2 YYREEE come from the germline V gene (reference sequence). The CDR3 sequence is 16 residues long. This CDR3 is CASSSSAGTLADTQYF. The CDR3 DNA is TGTGCCAGCAGCTCTAGCGCCGGAACCCTGGCAGATACGCAGTATTTT.

This clonotype was seen many times. The genes are TRBV11-3 and TRBJ2-1, with D unclear. CDR3 length: 14 amino acids. CDR1 and CDR2 from the germline V gene are SGHNT and YENEEA. V gave up 3 bases and J gave up 8 bases, with 14 bases separating them. CDR3 nucleotide sequence: TGTGCCAGCAGCTTGACGTCTCACGGCGATGAGCAGTTCTTC. Translating it yields CASSLTSHGDEQFF.

At least ten counts were recorded for this clonotype. The V call is TRBV30, the J call TRBJ2-1; the match to TRBD2 covers 9 bases. With 4 bases clipped from V and 7 bases from J, the junction kept 11 bases outside the gene matches. CDR3 size: 15 residues. Germline V lookup: CDR1 GTSNPN, CDR2 SVGIG (reference sequence). CDR3 nucleotide sequence: TGTGCCTGGATGGGGGAACTAGCGGGTCGAAATGAGCAGTTCTTC. This translates into CAWMGELAGRNEQFF.

This clonotype appeared a few times. The CDR3 DNA follows: TGTGCCAGCAGCCAATCTAGGGGCAATCAGCCCCAGCATTTT. It codes for CASSQSRGNQPQHF. The J gene is TRBJ1-5, the V gene TRBV3-1; no definite D call. Trimming pared 2 bases from V and 2 bases from J, leaving 7 bases between. Germline V gives CDR1 LGHDT, CDR2 YNNKEL (reference sequence). CDR3 length equals 14 residues.

This clonotype was recorded at least ten times. The chain recombines TRBV2 with TRBJ1-5; D call uncertain. The germline gives CDR1 SNHLY, CDR2 FYNNEI. The CDR3 length is 14 residues. Trimming pared 1 base from V and 0 bases from J, leaving 4 bases between. The CDR3 sequence: CASSEGYSNQPQHF. The CDR3 DNA sequence: TGTGCCAGCAGTGAAGGGTATAGCAATCAGCCCCAGCATTTT. The full variable domain, rest sourced from reference TRBV2 and TRBJ1-5, is EPEVTQTPSHQVTQMGQEVILRCVPISNHLYFYWYRQILGQKVEFLVSFYNNEISEKSEIFDDQFSVERPDGSNFTLKIRSTKLEDSAMYFCASSEGYSNQPQHFGDGTRLSIL.

This clonotype was seen many times. The chain couples TRBV4-3 to TRBJ1-1, with D unclear. From germline, CDR1 is LGHNA and CDR2 YSLEER. V gave up 0 bases and J gave up 0 bases, with 11 bases separating them. The CDR3 sequence is 16 residues long. The DNA of the CDR3 is TGCGCCAGCAGCCAAGATCGGCGGGTTCTGAACACTGAAGCTTTCTTT. Its translation: CASSQDRRVLNTEAFF.

This clonotype appeared many times. This chain links TRBV11-2 with TRBJ2-7, with D uncertain. Trimming took off 4 bases at V and 0 bases at J, with 19 bases between the two ends. Germline V gene lookup returns CDR1 SGHAT and CDR2 FQNNGV. The CDR3 runs to 17 residues. For the CDR3, the DNA is TGTGCCAGCAGCTCACGAACCGGTGGTCTGAGCTCCTACGAGCAGTACTTC. Protein sequence: CASSSRTGGLSSYEQYF.

The sample holds a few counts of this clonotype. The J gene is TRBJ1-5, the V gene TRBV18, with 10 positions matching TRBD1. V gave up 3 bases and J gave up 3 bases; unmatched junction bases: 5. The CDR3 runs to 16 residues. Germline CDR1 KGHSH, CDR2 LQKENI. CDR3 loop: CASSPLDRGVNQPQHF. Written as DNA, the CDR3 is TGTGCCAGCTCACCCTTGGACAGGGGGGTCAATCAGCCCCAGCATTTT.

This clonotype has ten or more counts. The V call is TRBV18, the J call TRBJ1-5, with 8 nucleotides matching TRBD1. Germline lookup yields CDR1 KGHSH and CDR2 LQKENI. With V trimmed by 3 bases and J by 7 bases, 11 bases remained unmatched. The CDR3 runs 16 residues. The CDR3, as DNA: TGTGCCAGCTCACCCGGACAGGGCCGACGGGAGCAGCCCCAGCATTTT. Amino acids: CASSPGQGRREQPQHF. The full variable domain, its missing parts supplied by reference TRBV18 and TRBJ1-5, is NAGVMQNPRHLVRRRGQEARLRCSPMKGHSHVYWYRQLPEEGLKFMVYLQKENIIDESGMPKERFSAEFPKEGPSILRIQQVVRGDSAAYFCASSPGQGRREQPQHFGDGTRLSIL.

This clonotype was counted ten times or more. CDR3 sequence (DNA): TGTGCCAGCAGTTTGGGATCCCTAGGGACAGGGATCTACGAGCAGTACTTC. Translated: CASSLGSLGTGIYEQYF. The chain employs TRBV27 and TRBJ2-7, with 9 bases identical to TRBD1. Losses at the gene ends were 3 bases for V and 3 bases for J; bases not matched to a gene: 12. CDR1 and CDR2 (germline): MNHEY, SMNVEV (reference sequence). This CDR3 comprises 17 residues.

In its sample, this clonotype was seen many times. This chain connects TRBV18 to TRBJ2-7; 7 bases match TRBD2. V shed 3 bases and J 4 bases; nucleotides not matched to a gene: 12. The CDR3 sequence is 16 residues long. In germline, CDR1 is KGHSH, CDR2 LQKENI. This CDR3 reads CASSPLSLAASYEQYF. Written as DNA, the CDR3 is TGTGCCAGCTCACCCCTGAGCCTAGCGGCTTCTTACGAGCAGTACTTC.

The sample holds many counts of this clonotype. The rearrangement uses TRBV4-3 and TRBJ1-1; D gene ambiguous. CDR1 is LGHNA and CDR2 is YSLEER in the germline V gene. V was cut by 1 base and J by 1 base, with 4 bases left in between. The CDR3 runs to 13 residues. In DNA form, the CDR3 reads TGCGCCAGCAGCCAAGCGAAGAACACTGAAGCTTTCTTT. It is translated as CASSQAKNTEAFF.

The table lists this clonotype with a few counts. V is TRBV7-9 and J is TRBJ2-5; 9 bases match TRBD2. This CDR3 spans 16 amino acids. The germline CDR1 and CDR2 sequences are SEHNR and FQNEAQ (reference sequence). Trimming cost V 5 bases and J 0 bases; bases outside gene matches: 7. CDR3 DNA sequence: TGTGCCAGCAGCCCCATGGCTAGCGGGAACCAAGAGACCCAGTACTTC. It encodes CASSPMASGNQETQYF.

A single count supports this clonotype. This sequence joins TRBV7-8 and TRBJ2-7; D perhaps matches TRBD2 (6 bases). Germline V gene lookup returns CDR1 SGHVS and CDR2 FQNEAQ. With 8 bases removed from V and 7 bases from J, the gap between germline ends came to 24 bases. This CDR3 is built from 15 residues. CDR3 nucleotides: TGTGCCAGCCGGCCCCGGGACTTCGGAGCGCGTGAGCAGTACTTC. Its protein product is CASRPRDFGAREQYF.

In this sample, this clonotype turned up many times. The chain is built from TRBV6-1 and TRBJ1-2; D remains ambiguous. Looked up from germline, CDR1 is MNHNS and CDR2 is SASEGT. The CDR3 length is 12 residues. V lost 6 bases to trimming and J lost 7 bases, with 12 bases between them. CDR3: CASSLVSGGYTF. The CDR3 bases are TGTGCCAGCAGCCTAGTATCAGGTGGCTACACCTTC.

This clonotype was detected only a few times. This rearrangement joins TRBV6-2 or TRBV6-3 to TRBJ2-3; TRBD2 matches at 12 bases. The CDR3 extends over 19 amino acids. V was clipped by 0 bases and J by 0 bases; unmatched bases: 7. The germline CDR1 and CDR2 sequences are MNHEY and SVGEGT. DNA of the CDR3: TGTGCCAGCAGTTACTCCCCTGGGACTAGCGGGCCTAGCACAGATACGCAGTATTTT. Residues: CASSYSPGTSGPSTDTQYF.

The CDR3 coding sequence is TGCGCCAGCAGCCCACGAGTTATCGCACGCGAGCAGTACTTC. Translated: CASSPRVIAREQYF. This rearrangement joins TRBV4-1 to TRBJ2-7; no clear D. Germline values: CDR1 MGHRA, CDR2 YSYEKL. V lost 4 bases to trimming and J lost 6 bases, with 16 bases between them. The CDR3 runs 14 residues.

This clonotype occurred a few times. The rearrangement joins TRBV12-3 or TRBV12-4 to TRBJ1-1; 7 positions match TRBD1. CDR3 size: 16 residues. V was pared by 3 bases and J by 0 bases, with 7 bases of the junction left unmatched. CDR3 nucleotide sequence: TGTGCCAGCAGTTTTTTGACAGGGCCTATGAACACTGAAGCTTTCTTT. This codes for CASSFLTGPMNTEAFF.

This clonotype was detected only a few times. The CDR3 reads CASSLPQPWGTNEKLFF. In DNA, the CDR3 is TGTGCCAGCAGTTTGCCCCAGCCTTGGGGAACTAATGAAAAACTGTTTTTT. J is TRBJ1-4 and V is TRBV28; D unclear. The V end was cut by 3 bases, the J end by 1 base, with 15 bases between. The CDR3 has 17 amino acids. Germline V gives CDR1 MDHEN, CDR2 SYDVKM.